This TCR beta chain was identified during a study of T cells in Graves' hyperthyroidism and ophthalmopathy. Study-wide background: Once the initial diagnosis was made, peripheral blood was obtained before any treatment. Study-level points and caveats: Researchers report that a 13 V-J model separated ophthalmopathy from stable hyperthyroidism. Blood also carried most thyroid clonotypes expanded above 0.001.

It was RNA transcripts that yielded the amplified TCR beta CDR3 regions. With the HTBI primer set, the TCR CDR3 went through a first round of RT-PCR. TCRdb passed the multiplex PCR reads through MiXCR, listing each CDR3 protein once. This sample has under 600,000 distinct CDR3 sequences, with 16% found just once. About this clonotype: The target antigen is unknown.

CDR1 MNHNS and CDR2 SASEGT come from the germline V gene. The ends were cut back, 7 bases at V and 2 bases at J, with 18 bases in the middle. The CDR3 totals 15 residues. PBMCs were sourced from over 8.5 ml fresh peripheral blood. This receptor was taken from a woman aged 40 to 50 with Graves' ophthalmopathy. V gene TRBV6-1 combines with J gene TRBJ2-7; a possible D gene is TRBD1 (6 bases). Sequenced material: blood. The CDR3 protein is CASIQGWGGTYEQYF. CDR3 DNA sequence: TGTGCCAGCATTCAGGGGTGGGGCGGAACCTACGAGCAGTACTTC.